These 18 T cell receptor beta chains came from one sample sequenced in a study of T cells in localized non-small cell lung cancer. Libraries were prepared by immunoSEQ multiplex PCR; TCRdb keeps only in-frame clonotypes and omits some of them. This sample has about 5,400 clones, with 35% found just once. The sample in question was lung tumor tissue, obtained before any cancer treatment. The receptors here all came from a male donor older than 55 with stage I squamous cell lung carcinoma.

This clone has more than one count but fewer than ten. The chain joins TRBV7-2 to TRBJ2-2, with TRBD1 identical over 7 bases. Germline CDR1 and CDR2: SGHTA and FQGNSA. V lost 6 bases to trimming and J lost 0 bases; unmatched junction nucleotides: 4. CDR3 length: 15 amino acids. CDR3 nucleotides: TGTGCCAGCAGATCCGGGACAGCGAACACCGGGGAGCTGTTTTTT. Its protein is CASRSGTANTGELFF.

The rearrangement uses TRBV28 and TRBJ1-1; 8 bases align to TRBD1. J was trimmed by 4 bases and V by 6 bases; bases with no gene match: 10. The CDR3 is 15 amino acids. CDR1 MDHEN and CDR2 SYDVKM come from the germline V gene. The DNA for the CDR3 is TGTGCCAGCAGCCCCAGGGGACAGGCGAGCACTGAAGCTTTCTTT. It encodes CASSPRGQASTEAFF.

The V gene is TRBV28, the J gene TRBJ2-7; D perhaps matches TRBD1 (6 bases). The CDR3 is made up of 15 amino acids. The germline V gene has CDR1 MDHEN and CDR2 SYDVKM. Trimming removed 4 bases from V and 2 bases from J, with 15 bases in between. CDR3 region: CASSSSSGVAYEQYF. DNA for the CDR3: TGTGCCAGCAGTTCTTCCTCAGGGGTTGCCTACGAGCAGTACTTC.

V usage is TRBV22-1 and J usage is TRBJ1-5. TRBV22-1 constitutes a pseudogene. This CDR3 is 13 amino acids long. Here the CDR3 reads CASSLPVNQPQHF. CDR3 nucleotide sequence: TGTGCCAGCAGTTTACCCGTTAATCAGCCCCAGCATTTT.

The chain links TRBV18 to TRBJ2-4, with 11 bases aligning to TRBD2. This CDR3 spans 20 amino acids. Per germline, CDR1 KGHSH and CDR2 LQKENI. J lost 1 base, V lost 0 bases, and 11 bases had no gene match. The CDR3 region is CASSPPGNSGGALAKNIQYF. In nucleotides, the CDR3 is TGTGCCAGCTCACCACCAGGAAATAGCGGGGGGGCCTTGGCCAAAAACATTCAGTACTTC. Complete variable domain (other parts from reference TRBV18 and TRBJ2-4): NAGVMQNPRHLVRRRGQEARLRCSPMKGHSHVYWYRQLPEEGLKFMVYLQKENIIDESGMPKERFSAEFPKEGPSILRIQQVVRGDSAAYFCASSPPGNSGGALAKNIQYFGAGTRLSVL.

The chain has TRBV9 and TRBJ1-3; D is unclear. The germline V gene encodes CDR1 SGDLS and CDR2 YYNGEE. CDR3 size: 13 residues. Trimming took 3 bases from V and 2 from J, leaving 6 bases between them. The CDR3 loop is CASSAMTGNTIYF. DNA of the CDR3: TGTGCCAGCAGCGCGATGACTGGAAACACCATATATTTT.

In DNA form, the CDR3 reads TGTGCCAGTAGTATCGGGACCGTATCCTACGAGCAGTACTTC. Translation gives CASSIGTVSYEQYF. The chain carries TRBV19 and TRBJ2-7, with D possibly called TRBD1 or TRBD2 (5 bases each). Looked up from germline, CDR1 is LNHDA and CDR2 is SQIVND (reference sequence). Between the trimmed V and J ends, which lost 3 bases and 1 base, there was a span of 10 bases. The CDR3 sequence is 14 residues long.

The chain is built from TRBV11-3 and TRBJ2-7, with 9 positions matching TRBD2. Trimming cost V 0 bases and J 6 bases; bases outside gene matches: 6. The germline CDR1 and CDR2 sequences are SGHNT and YENEEA. The CDR3 consists of 15 residues. The CDR3 loop is CASSLDGTSFGEQYF. The DNA of the CDR3 is TGTGCCAGCAGCTTAGATGGGACTAGCTTTGGCGAGCAGTACTTC.

The sample holds a few counts of this clone. The chain combines TRBV29-1 with TRBJ1-2; TRBD1 matches at 12 bases. The CDR3 contains 12 residues. The J segment lost 7 bases and the V segment lost 6 bases, leaving 3 bases of the junction unmatched. Germline CDR1 reads SQVTM; CDR2 reads ANQGSEA. This chain's CDR3 is CSVGTGGVGYTF. DNA for the CDR3: TGCAGCGTAGGGACAGGGGGCGTTGGCTACACCTTC.

This chain uses TRBV9 with TRBJ2-2; the match to TRBD1 covers 10 bases. V lost 9 bases, J lost 5 bases, and 10 bases stayed unmatched. Germline V gene lookup returns CDR1 SGDLS and CDR2 YYNGEE. The CDR3 contains 15 residues. CDR3 nucleotide sequence: TGTGCCACCAGAACACCGGGACAGGGGACCGGGGAGCTGTTTTTT. Its protein is CATRTPGQGTGELFF.

This clone is categorized as medium-sized. This chain connects TRBV11-3 to TRBJ2-2; 9 nucleotides align to TRBD2. The CDR3 covers 16 residues. Trimming removed 1 base from V and 9 bases from J; junction bases left unmatched: 9. Germline CDR1 SGHNT, CDR2 YENEEA. For the CDR3, the DNA is TGTGCCAGCAGCTTAGTTTTGGCGGGGGGGCCCCGGGAGCTGTTTTTT. It encodes CASSLVLAGGPRELFF.

Only a few counts were recorded for this clone. The chain links TRBV7-5 to TRBJ2-7; TRBD2, the table's D call, was not compared with the DNA. TRBV7-5 is reported as a pseudogene. The CDR3 covers 17 residues. CDR3 region: CASSLVRSGGDYYEQYF. The CDR3 DNA reads TGTGCCAGCAGCCTTGTACGGAGCGGGGGGGATTATTACGAGCAGTACTTC.

CDR3 bases: TGTGCCAGCATGGGCCGGAAGGCCTACGAGCAGTACTTC. Translation gives CASMGRKAYEQYF. The rearrangement uses TRBV9 and TRBJ2-7, with D uncertain. The V gene's germline CDR1 is SGDLS and CDR2 YYNGEE. The CDR3 totals 13 residues. V dropped 6 bases and J dropped 2 bases, with 12 bases sitting between them.

The rearrangement links TRBV19 to TRBJ2-7; D is undetermined. This CDR3 is built from 13 residues. The V gene lost 1 base and the J gene lost 3 bases, with 7 bases spanning the gap. Germline CDR1 and CDR2: LNHDA and SQIVND (reference sequence). CDR3 sequence: CASSIGGYYEQYF. The CDR3 nucleotides are TGTGCCAGTAGTATAGGCGGATACTACGAGCAGTACTTC.

V is TRBV28 and J is TRBJ1-6; D unclear. The V end was cut by 3 bases, the J end by 13 bases, with 10 bases between. This CDR3 has 12 amino acids. CDR1 is MDHEN, CDR2 SYDVKM, per germline. This chain's CDR3 is CASSFGHGPLHF. In DNA, the CDR3 is TGTGCCAGCAGTTTCGGTCATGGGCCCCTCCACTTT.

This clone appeared a few times. The V call is TRBV6-7, the J call TRBJ1-2, with D uncertain. TRBV6-7 is noted as an ORF with a role that remains uncertain. The V end was cut by 5 bases, the J end by 8 bases, with 21 bases between. CDR3 length: 15 amino acids. In DNA, the CDR3 is TGTGCCAGCAGTGAAGCATTCGACGGTCCCTCGGGCTACACCTTC. It codes for CASSEAFDGPSGYTF.

This clone was found a few times. The chain has TRBV19 and TRBJ2-1; D call uncertain. The CDR3 covers 15 residues. V lost 0 bases, J lost 4 bases, and 10 bases lay in between. Germline CDR1 is LNHDA and CDR2 is SQIVND (reference sequence). Written as DNA, the CDR3 is TGTGCCAGTAGTATAGAAGGGCAGCCATACAATGAGCAGTTCTTC. This gives the protein CASSIEGQPYNEQFF.

The chain uses TRBV18 and TRBJ1-3; D uncertain. This CDR3 is built from 12 residues. Trimming removed 2 bases at V and 3 bases at J, with 2 bases between. CDR1 KGHSH and CDR2 LQKENI come from the germline V gene. The CDR3, as DNA: TGTGCCAGCTCACCAGATGGAAACACCATATATTTT. It translates to CASSPDGNTIYF.